Following are 18 T cell receptor beta chains from one sample sequenced in a study of blood T cell repertoires in COVID-19. Clones were sequenced by immunoSEQ multiplex PCR, and TCRdb holds only the in-frame ones, with some missing. The sample yields a few hundred thousand clones, more than 80% seen once. The specimen sequenced was peripheral blood. All receptors derive from a woman in her 30s with COVID-19, enrolled during active disease.

V and J are TRBV11-3 and TRBJ1-2; the D gene is possibly TRBD1 (5 bases). CDR3 size: 12 residues. V lost 4 bases and J 8 bases, leaving 11 bases between the germline ends. The V gene's germline CDR1 is SGHNT and CDR2 YENEEA. The CDR3 sequence is CASSSDSEGYTF. CDR3 nucleotide sequence: TGTGCCAGCAGCTCCGACAGTGAGGGCTACACCTTC.

The rearrangement uses TRBV14 and TRBJ2-5, with D possibly matching TRBD1 (6 bases). Germline V gene data show CDR1 as SGHDN and CDR2 as FVKESK. The CDR3 length is 16 residues. V lost 0 bases and J 2 bases, leaving 13 bases between the germline ends. The CDR3 sequence is CASSQDLARGQETQYF. The CDR3 nucleotides are TGTGCCAGCAGCCAAGATCTGGCCAGGGGACAAGAGACCCAGTACTTC. Full variable domain (remainder filled in from reference TRBV14 and TRBJ2-5): EAGVTQFPSHSVIEKGQTVTLRCDPISGHDNLYWYRRVMGKEIKFLLHFVKESKQDESGMPNNRFLAERTGGTYSTLKVQPAELEDSGVYFCASSQDLARGQETQYFGPGTRLLVL.

The rearrangement links TRBV19 to TRBJ1-2; the D is unclear. The CDR3 spans 12 residues. Germline loops: CDR1 LNHDA, CDR2 SQIVND (reference sequence). Trimming removed 4 bases at V and 7 bases at J, with 10 bases between. CDR3 amino acids: CASSKQEGGYTF. CDR3 sequence (DNA): TGTGCCAGTAGTAAGCAGGAGGGTGGCTACACCTTC.

This clone occurred a few times. The rearrangement uses TRBV12-3 or TRBV12-4 and TRBJ1-5; D not resolved. The CDR3 has 12 residues. With 3 bases removed from V and 3 bases from J, the gap between germline ends came to 3 bases. The CDR3 region is CASSFLNQPQHF. The CDR3, as DNA: TGTGCCAGCAGTTTCCTCAATCAGCCCCAGCATTTT.

The J gene is TRBJ1-1, the V gene TRBV2; 7 bases align to TRBD1. This CDR3 contains 17 residues. V trimming: 7 bases; J trimming: 1 base; junction bases outside the gene matches: 15. Germline values: CDR1 SNHLY, CDR2 FYNNEI. CDR3 in amino acids: CASTLRGGRVGNTEAFF. In DNA form, the CDR3 reads TGTGCCAGCACCCTCCGAGGGGGCAGGGTGGGGAACACTGAAGCTTTCTTT.

V gene TRBV18 combines with J gene TRBJ2-1, with 7 bases identical to TRBD1. CDR3 length: 14 residues. Per the germline V gene, CDR1 is KGHSH and CDR2 is LQKENI. With V trimmed by 4 bases and J by 4 bases, 4 bases remained unmatched. The CDR3 sequence: CASSQQQGYNEQFF. The CDR3 nucleotides read TGTGCCAGCTCACAACAACAGGGGTACAATGAGCAGTTCTTC.

The CDR3 is CASSVVISGNTIYF. In DNA, the CDR3 is TGTGCCAGCTCCGTAGTAATTTCTGGAAACACCATATATTTT. The V and J genes are TRBV18 and TRBJ1-3, with unresolved D. Between the trimmed V and J ends, which lost 6 bases and 1 base, there was a span of 10 bases. The germline V gene has CDR1 KGHSH and CDR2 LQKENI. There are 14 residues in the CDR3. The full variable domain, with the rest looked up from reference TRBV18 and TRBJ1-3, is NAGVMQNPRHLVRRRGQEARLRCSPMKGHSHVYWYRQLPEEGLKFMVYLQKENIIDESGMPKERFSAEFPKEGPSILRIQQVVRGDSAAYFCASSVVISGNTIYFGEGSWLTVV.

This clone was counted only a few times. The genes are TRBV27 and TRBJ1-2, with 9 nucleotides matching TRBD1. The CDR3 is 12 amino acids. CDR1 is MNHEY, CDR2 SMNVEV, per germline (reference sequence). V lost 7 bases and J lost 8; bases outside the gene matches: 5. CDR3: CASTRQGEGYTF. DNA for the CDR3: TGTGCCAGCACCCGACAGGGGGAAGGCTACACCTTC.

The genes are TRBV2 and TRBJ1-6; D remains ambiguous. The CDR3 extends over 14 amino acids. The V gene lost 5 bases and the J gene lost 7 bases, with 12 bases spanning the gap. The germline V gene has CDR1 SNHLY and CDR2 FYNNEI. The CDR3 spells CASSLSGWNSPLHF. The CDR3 region has the DNA TGTGCCAGCAGTCTGTCGGGGTGGAATTCACCCCTCCACTTT.

The chain links TRBV5-1 to TRBJ2-5; TRBD2 agrees at 12 bases. The CDR3 covers 19 residues. Germline CDR1 and CDR2: SGHRS and YFSETQ. The junction had 10 bases not matched to a gene; V was cut back by 0 bases and J by 1 base. CDR3 region: CASSLVPVLAGGFQETQYF. CDR3 in DNA: TGCGCCAGCAGCTTGGTACCCGTACTAGCGGGGGGATTCCAAGAGACCCAGTACTTC.

This clone was seen a few times. In nucleotides, the CDR3 is TGTGCCAGCAGTTACCCTACTAGCGGGAGGGCCCGGGAGACCCAGTACTTC. It encodes CASSYPTSGRARETQYF. The chain is built from TRBV6-2 or TRBV6-3 and TRBJ2-5; 13 nucleotides agree with TRBD2. Germline V CDR1 and CDR2: MNHEY, SVGEGT. V was clipped by 2 bases and J by 5 bases; unmatched bases: 8. CDR3 size: 17 residues.

V is TRBV5-1 and J is TRBJ2-2, with 10 bases aligning to TRBD1. Looked up from germline, CDR1 is SGHRS and CDR2 is YFSETQ. CDR3 length equals 15 residues. V trimming: 6 bases; J trimming: 6 bases; junction bases outside the gene matches: 8. This CDR3 reads CASTTGQGTPGELFF. As DNA, the CDR3 is TGCGCCAGCACTACGGGACAGGGGACACCCGGGGAGCTGTTTTTT.

The chain recombines TRBV7-9 with TRBJ1-4; TRBD1 is a possible D gene (6 bases). The CDR3 runs 17 residues. Germline V gene data show CDR1 as SEHNR and CDR2 as FQNEAQ (reference sequence). The V end lost 6 bases, the J end lost 0 bases, and 17 bases lay between the germline ends. Here the CDR3 reads CASSLQGGRATNEKLFF. CDR3 coding DNA: TGTGCCAGCAGTTTACAGGGAGGGCGTGCAACTAATGAAAAACTGTTTTTT. The full variable domain, with the rest looked up from reference TRBV7-9 and TRBJ1-4, is DTGVSQNPRHKITKRGQNVTFRCDPISEHNRLYWYRQTLGQGPEFLTYFQNEAQLEKSRLLSDRFSAERPKGSFSTLEIQRTEQGDSAMYLCASSLQGGRATNEKLFFGSGTQLSVL.

This rearrangement joins TRBV6-2 or TRBV6-3 to TRBJ2-7; D is perhaps TRBD1 (6 bases). Trimming cost V 6 bases and J 0 bases, with 15 bases left between them. The CDR3 contains 15 residues. CDR1 MNHEY and CDR2 SVGEGT come from the germline V gene. The chain's CDR3 is CASSLQGDISYEQYV. Written as DNA, the CDR3 is TGTGCCAGCAGCTTACAGGGAGATATCTCCTACGAGCAGTACGTC.

The genes are TRBV27 and TRBJ2-5; a weak D match, TRBD1 (6 bases). The CDR3 spans 17 residues. The V and J ends lost 0 bases and 1 base respectively, with 15 bases between them. Germline V CDR1 and CDR2: MNHEY, SMNVEV (reference sequence). CDR3 coding DNA: TGTGCCAGCAGTTTATCAGGGGGTTACGATTTCCAAGAGACCCAGTACTTC. Protein sequence: CASSLSGGYDFQETQYF.

This clone appeared once. The chain carries TRBV6-2 or TRBV6-3 and TRBJ1-2, with TRBD1 as a possible D gene (5 bases). Trimming removed 2 bases from V and 3 bases from J, with 7 bases in between. Germline V gene sequence: CDR1 MNHEY, CDR2 SVGEGT. The CDR3 covers 13 residues. CDR3 amino acids: CASSYETDYGYTF. For the CDR3, the DNA is TGTGCCAGCAGTTACGAGACAGACTATGGCTACACCTTC.

The chain carries TRBV30 and TRBJ1-5; D is uncertain. This CDR3 contains 13 residues. Germline CDR1 GTSNPN, CDR2 SVGIG (reference sequence). V shed 2 bases and J shed 4 bases, with 9 bases lying between them. CDR3 nucleotide sequence: TGTGCCTGGAGTAAGGCCGGGAATCAGCCCCAGCATTTT. This gives the protein CAWSKAGNQPQHF.

V usage is TRBV11-2 and J usage is TRBJ1-1, with D hard to call. Trimming stripped 4 bases from V and 7 bases from J, with 10 bases between. Germline assignment: CDR1 SGHAT and CDR2 FQNNGV. CDR3 length: 12 residues. In DNA, the CDR3 is TGTGCCAGCAGCTCGTCTGTGTTTGAAGCTTTCTTT. It yields the protein CASSSSVFEAFF.